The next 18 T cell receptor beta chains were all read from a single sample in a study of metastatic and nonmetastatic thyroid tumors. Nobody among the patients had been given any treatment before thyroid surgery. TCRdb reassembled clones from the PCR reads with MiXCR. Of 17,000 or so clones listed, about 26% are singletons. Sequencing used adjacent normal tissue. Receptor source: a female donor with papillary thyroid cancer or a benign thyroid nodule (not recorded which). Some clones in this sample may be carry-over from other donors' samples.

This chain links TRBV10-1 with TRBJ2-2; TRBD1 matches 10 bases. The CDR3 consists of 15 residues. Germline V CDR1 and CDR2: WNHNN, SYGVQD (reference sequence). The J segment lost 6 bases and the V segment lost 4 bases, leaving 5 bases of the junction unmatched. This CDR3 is CASSVDRGPAGELFF. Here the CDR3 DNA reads TGCGCCAGCAGTGTAGACAGGGGGCCGGCCGGGGAGCTGTTTTTT.

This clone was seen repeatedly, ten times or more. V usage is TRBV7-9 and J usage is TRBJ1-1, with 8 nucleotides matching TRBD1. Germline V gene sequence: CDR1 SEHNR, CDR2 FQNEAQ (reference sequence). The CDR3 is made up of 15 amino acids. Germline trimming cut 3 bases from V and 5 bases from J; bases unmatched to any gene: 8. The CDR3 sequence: CASSFPTGVGTEAFF. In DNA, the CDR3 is TGTGCCAGCAGCTTTCCGACAGGGGTGGGAACTGAAGCTTTCTTT.

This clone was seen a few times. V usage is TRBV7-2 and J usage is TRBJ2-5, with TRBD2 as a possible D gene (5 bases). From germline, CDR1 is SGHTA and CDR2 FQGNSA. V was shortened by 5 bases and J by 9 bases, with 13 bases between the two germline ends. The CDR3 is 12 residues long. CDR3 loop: CASSPLGVAQYF. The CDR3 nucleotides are TGTGCCAGCAGCCCCCTGGGAGTGGCCCAGTACTTC.

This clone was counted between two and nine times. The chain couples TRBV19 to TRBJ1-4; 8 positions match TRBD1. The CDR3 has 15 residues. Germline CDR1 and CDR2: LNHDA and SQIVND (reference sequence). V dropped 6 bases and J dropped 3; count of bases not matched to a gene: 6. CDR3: CASRPGGAANEKLFF. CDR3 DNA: TGTGCCAGTAGGCCAGGGGGCGCAGCTAATGAAAAACTGTTTTTT.

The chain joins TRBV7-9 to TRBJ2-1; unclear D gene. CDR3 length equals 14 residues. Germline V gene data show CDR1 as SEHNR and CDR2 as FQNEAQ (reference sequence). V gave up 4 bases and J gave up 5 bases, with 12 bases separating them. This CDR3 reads CASSSTITHNEQFF. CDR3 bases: TGTGCCAGCAGCTCGACGATCACCCACAATGAGCAGTTCTTC. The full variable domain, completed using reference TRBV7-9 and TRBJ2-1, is DTGVSQNPRHKITKRGQNVTFRCDPISEHNRLYWYRQTLGQGPEFLTYFQNEAQLEKSRLLSDRFSAERPKGSFSTLEIQRTEQGDSAMYLCASSSTITHNEQFFGPGTRLTVL.

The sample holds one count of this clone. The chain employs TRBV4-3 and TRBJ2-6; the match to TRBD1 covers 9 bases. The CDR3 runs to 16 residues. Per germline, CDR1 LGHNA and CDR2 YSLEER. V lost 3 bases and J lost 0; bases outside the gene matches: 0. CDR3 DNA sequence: TGCGCCAGCAGCCAGGACAGGGGCTCTGGGGCCAACGTCCTGACTTTC. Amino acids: CASSQDRGSGANVLTF.

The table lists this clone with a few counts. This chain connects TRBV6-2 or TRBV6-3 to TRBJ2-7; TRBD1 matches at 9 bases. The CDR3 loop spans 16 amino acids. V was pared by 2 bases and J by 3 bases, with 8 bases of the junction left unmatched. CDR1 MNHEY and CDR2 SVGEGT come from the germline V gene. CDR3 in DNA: TGTGCCAGCAGTTACGCTGCCCTGACAGGGGGCTACGAGCAGTACTTC. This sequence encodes CASSYAALTGGYEQYF.

The CDR3 loop reads CASRETGGWNTEAFF. CDR3 nucleotides: TGTGCCAGCAGGGAAACAGGGGGCTGGAACACTGAAGCTTTCTTT. The chain recombines TRBV14 with TRBJ1-1, with 9 bases aligning to TRBD1. This CDR3 contains 15 residues. Trimming cost V 6 bases and J 1 base; bases outside gene matches: 6. CDR1 and CDR2 from the germline V gene are SGHDN and FVKESK.

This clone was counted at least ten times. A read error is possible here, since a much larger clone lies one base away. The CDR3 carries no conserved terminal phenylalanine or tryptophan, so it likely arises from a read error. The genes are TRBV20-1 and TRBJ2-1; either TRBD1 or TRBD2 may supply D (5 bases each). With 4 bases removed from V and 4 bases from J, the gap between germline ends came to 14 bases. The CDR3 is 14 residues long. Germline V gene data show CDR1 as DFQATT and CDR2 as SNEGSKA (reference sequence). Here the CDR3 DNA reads TGCAGTGCTAACGGGGTAGGGGCTTACAATGAGCAGTTCGTC. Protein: CSANGVGAYNEQFV.

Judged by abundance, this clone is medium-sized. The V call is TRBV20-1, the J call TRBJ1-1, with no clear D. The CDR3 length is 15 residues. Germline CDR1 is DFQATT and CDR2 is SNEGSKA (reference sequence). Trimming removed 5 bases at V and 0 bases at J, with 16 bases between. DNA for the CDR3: TGCAGTGCTCGGAGCGGAGGAGGAGTGAACACTGAAGCTTTCTTT. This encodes CSARSGGGVNTEAFF.

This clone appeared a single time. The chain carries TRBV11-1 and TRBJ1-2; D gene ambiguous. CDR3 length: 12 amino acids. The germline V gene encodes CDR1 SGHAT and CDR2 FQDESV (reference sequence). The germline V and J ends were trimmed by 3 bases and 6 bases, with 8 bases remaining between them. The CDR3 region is CASSFGPDGYTF. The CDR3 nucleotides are TGTGCCAGCAGCTTTGGTCCGGATGGCTACACCTTC.

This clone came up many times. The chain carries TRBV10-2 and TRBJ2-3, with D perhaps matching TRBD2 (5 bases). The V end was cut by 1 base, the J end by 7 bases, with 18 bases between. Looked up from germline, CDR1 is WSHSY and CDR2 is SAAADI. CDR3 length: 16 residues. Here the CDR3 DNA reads TGCGCCAGCAGTGAGTACACCGAGAGGGCCAGGCATACGCAGTATTTT. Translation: CASSEYTERARHTQYF.

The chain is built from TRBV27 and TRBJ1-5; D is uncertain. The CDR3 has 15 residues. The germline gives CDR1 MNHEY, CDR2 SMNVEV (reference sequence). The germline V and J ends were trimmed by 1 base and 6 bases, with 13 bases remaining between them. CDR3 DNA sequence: TGTGCCAGCAGTTTATTAGGAGTCTCAACTCAGCCCCAGCATTTT. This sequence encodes CASSLLGVSTQPQHF.

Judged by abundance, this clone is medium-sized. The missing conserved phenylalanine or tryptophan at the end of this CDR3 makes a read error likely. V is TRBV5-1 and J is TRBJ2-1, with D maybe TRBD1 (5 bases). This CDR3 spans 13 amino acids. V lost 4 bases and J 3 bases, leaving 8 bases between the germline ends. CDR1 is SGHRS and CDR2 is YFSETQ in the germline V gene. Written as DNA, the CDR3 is TGCGCCAGCAGCCTAGGACACTACAATGAGCAGTTCGTC. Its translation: CASSLGHYNEQFV.

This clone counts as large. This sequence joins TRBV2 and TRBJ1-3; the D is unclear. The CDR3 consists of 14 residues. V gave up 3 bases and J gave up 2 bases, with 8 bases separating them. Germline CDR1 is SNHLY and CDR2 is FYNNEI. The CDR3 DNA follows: TGTGCCAGCAGTGACGTCGGAACTGGAAACACCATATATTTT. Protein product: CASSDVGTGNTIYF. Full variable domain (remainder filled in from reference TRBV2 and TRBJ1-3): EPEVTQTPSHQVTQMGQEVILRCVPISNHLYFYWYRQILGQKVEFLVSFYNNEISEKSEIFDDQFSVERPDGSNFTLKIRSTKLEDSAMYFCASSDVGTGNTIYFGEGSWLTVV.

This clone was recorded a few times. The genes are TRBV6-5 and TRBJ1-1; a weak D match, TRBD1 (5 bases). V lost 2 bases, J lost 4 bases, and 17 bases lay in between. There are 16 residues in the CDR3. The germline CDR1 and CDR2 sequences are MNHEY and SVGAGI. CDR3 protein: CASSYGMQGGFTEAFF. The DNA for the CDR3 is TGTGCCAGCAGTTACGGTATGCAGGGCGGGTTCACTGAAGCTTTCTTT.

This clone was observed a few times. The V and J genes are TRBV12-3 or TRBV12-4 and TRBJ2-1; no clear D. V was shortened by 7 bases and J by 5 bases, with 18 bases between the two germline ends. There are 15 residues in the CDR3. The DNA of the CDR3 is TGTGCCAGCACCAACCGGACCGGGCTCAACAATGAGCAGTTCTTC. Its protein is CASTNRTGLNNEQFF.

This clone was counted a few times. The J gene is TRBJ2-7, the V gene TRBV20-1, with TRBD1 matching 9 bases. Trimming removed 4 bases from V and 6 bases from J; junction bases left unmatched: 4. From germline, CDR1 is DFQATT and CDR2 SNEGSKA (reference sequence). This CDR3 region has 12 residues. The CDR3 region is CSAKTGGLEQYF. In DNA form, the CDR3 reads TGCAGTGCTAAAACAGGGGGCCTCGAGCAGTACTTC.